The clone carrying this TCR beta chain was detected a few times. The sample originates from a study of radiotherapy plus CTLA-4 blockade in lung cancer. Data came from immunoSEQ multiplex PCR; TCRdb stores just in-frame clones and leaves some out. The sample lists tens of thousands of clones; about 78% were seen once. V shed 5 bases and J 5 bases; nucleotides not matched to a gene: 12. The CDR3 runs to 15 residues. Germline assignment: CDR1 SEHNR and CDR2 FQNEAQ (reference sequence). This sample comprised peripheral blood, obtained from a patient treated with radiotherapy plus ipilimumab. The clonotype originates from a human donor with non-small cell lung cancer who had a partial response to radiotherapy plus ipilimumab. Some clones in this sample may be carry-over from other donors' samples. The genes are TRBV7-9 and TRBJ2-7; 7 nucleotides line up with TRBD1. As DNA, the CDR3 is TGTGCCAGCAGCCCGACAGGGATCCCTTCCGACGAGCAGTACTTC. It translates to CASSPTGIPSDEQYF.